The following is a TCR beta chain sequence with its context. Antigen: not known. This entry belongs to a study of cytomegalovirus exposure and HLA in healthy donors. Per the germline V gene, CDR1 is MNHNS and CDR2 is SASEGT. The CDR3 contains 15 residues. V was clipped by 4 bases and J by 1 base; unmatched bases: 2. Study results and caveats: Rarity marked most TCR sequences, yet some public TCRs occurred in many donors. Association of 15,000 to 20,000 TCR beta sequences with HLA alleles was found at 0.05 false discovery rate in a later analysis.

PCR involved 60 Vbeta and 13 Jbeta primers. Generated by immunoSEQ multiplex PCR, the TCRdb table keeps only in-frame clones and is missing some. The table lists approximately 93,000 clones. This sequence joins TRBV6-1 and TRBJ2-2; TRBD2 matches 8 bases. The clonotype comes from a woman under 40 in good health and CMV-seronegative. What was sequenced was PBMCs. CDR3 nucleotides: TGTGCCAGCAGTGGTCTAGCGGGGAACACCGGGGAGCTGTTTTTT. Residues: CASSGLAGNTGELFF.